This T cell receptor beta chain was sequenced during a study of neurological immune-mediated disorders (dated by TCRdb to between 2018 and 2020). With respect to the entire study: Among the roughly 35 multiple sclerosis patients, some 31 had relapsing-remitting MS and 3 had secondary progressive MS. Using UMI-based sequencing, the study compared peripheral blood TCR-beta repertoires from patients with HTLV-I-associated myelopathy (HAM/TSP), patients with multiple sclerosis, and healthy controls. Longitudinal samples, technical triplicates and paired sorted CD4+ and CD8+ T-cell subsets, alongside PBMC samples, were included among the approximately 110 TCR-beta libraries. Of the approximately 68 subjects in the cohort, some 15 were HAM/TSP patients, some 34 were multiple sclerosis patients, and some 20 were healthy controls. Broad study findings and their caveats: In phylogenetic analysis, the repertoires of 18 of 34 MS patients grouped into a cluster of related CDR3 sequences, which suggests a possible signature at the repertoire level. The MS cluster showed no association with clinical or MRI features, and the authors stated that larger cohorts are needed. TCR clonal expansion was highest in HAM/TSP patients and lowest in MS patients, with MS patients falling below even healthy controls. No identical CDR3 amino acid sequences were shared among expanded clones across subjects, suggesting private TCR-beta repertoires in all groups.

For unsorted PBMC libraries, 2 million PBMCs were used after storage in RNAlater at -80 degrees C until RNA extraction. Multiple sclerosis patients were enrolled in a US clinical protocol under which disease progression was evaluated by magnetic resonance imaging. PBMCs were separated from peripheral blood using Ficoll-Hypaque density gradient centrifugation and then cryopreserved in liquid nitrogen. This clonotype was observed a handful of times. This receptor's antigen is unknown. No much larger clone exists at a distance of one base, and base qualities are not known. cDNA was synthesized by template-switch 5'RACE using a primer carrying a 10-nucleotide random unique molecular identifier by which each TCR transcript was tagged. Every sequencing run covered 15-18 subjects and yielded more than 200 million TCR-beta sequences. The RNeasy kit was used to extract total RNA. TCR-beta VDJ regions were amplified with primers for the TCR constant region and the 5'RACE anchor, using the KAPA Real-time Library Amplification kit. Sample indexes and Illumina adaptors were added in a first PCR, after which library yield was increased in a second PCR. After purification with Ampure beads, the TCR product of roughly 650 bp was size-selected on a 2% E-gel SizeSelection system. Before pooling, library quality was checked on a Bioanalyzer, concentration was measured with Qubit, and libraries were quantified with the Kapa Library Quantification kit. An Illumina HiSeq 2500 was used to sequence the libraries paired-end at 2 x 150 bp. To increase sequence diversity, about 23-32% phiX was spiked into each library pool. From the authors' description of their analysis: Quality-filtered reads were processed with the UMI-based MiGEC pipeline, and over 75% of raw TCR sequences were removed by the MiGEC pipeline during error correction. IMGT germline references were used for alignment of VDJ genes, and clonotypes were defined by a unique CDR3 amino acid sequence together with V-J genes. Clonal expansion, Shannon diversity and CDR3 relatedness were evaluated with VDJtools (CalcPairwiseDistances, ClusterSamples), while phylogenetic trees were built in CLCbio workbench. A clone was classed as expanded if it had 8 or more unique UMIs, a cutoff based on coefficient-of-variation modelling across technical triplicates. TCRdb cleaned the public reads at Q25 with fastp, built clones with MiXCR and kept in-frame beta chains. Each entry merges the rows of one CDR3 protein and shows their most common DNA and genes. These V and J calls rely on TCRdb rather than the paper's analysis. The sample includes tens of thousands of distinct CDR3 sequences, with roughly 4% observed a single time. The ten largest clones capture under 2.5% of the sample.

The material sequenced was PBMCs. This clonotype was sampled from a woman in her forties or fifties with multiple sclerosis.

The CDR3 protein sequence reads: CASSSRWDQPQHF. The DNA sequence is TGTGCCAGCAGTTCTAGGTGGGATCAGCCCCAGCATTTT. The sequence joins TRBV12-3 or TRBV12-4 to TRBJ1-5, with the D gene uncertain. The trim is 4 bases for V and 5 bases for J, with a gap of 9 bases between the germline ends. Measured from the cysteine to the phenylalanine, the CDR3 is 13 residues long. The kept DNA is CDR3 alone, 39 bases in frame from the first base.